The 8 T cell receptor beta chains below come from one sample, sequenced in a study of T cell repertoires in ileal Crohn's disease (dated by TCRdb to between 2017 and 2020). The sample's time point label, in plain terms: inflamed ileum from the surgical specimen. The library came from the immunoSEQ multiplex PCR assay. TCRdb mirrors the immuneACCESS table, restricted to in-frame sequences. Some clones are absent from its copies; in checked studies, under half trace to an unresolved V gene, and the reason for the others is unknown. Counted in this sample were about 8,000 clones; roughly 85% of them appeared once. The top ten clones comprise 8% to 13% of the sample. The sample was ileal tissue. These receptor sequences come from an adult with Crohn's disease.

In DNA form, the CDR3 reads TGTGCCAGCAGTGAGCCCCACGGACAGGGCCCTGAAGCTTTCTTT. Protein product: CASSEPHGQGPEAFF. The chain carries TRBV6-1 and TRBJ1-1, with 8 bases aligning to TRBD1. This CDR3 is 15 amino acids long. Germline V gene lookup returns CDR1 MNHNS and CDR2 SASEGT. J gave up 6 bases and V 3 bases, and 9 bases lay outside the gene matches.

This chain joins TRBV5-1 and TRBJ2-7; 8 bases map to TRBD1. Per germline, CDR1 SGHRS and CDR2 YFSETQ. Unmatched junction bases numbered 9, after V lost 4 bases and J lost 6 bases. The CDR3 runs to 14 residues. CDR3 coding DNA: TGCGCCAGCAGCAACGGACAGGGTGTAGGCGAGCAGTACTTC. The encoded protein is CASSNGQGVGEQYF.

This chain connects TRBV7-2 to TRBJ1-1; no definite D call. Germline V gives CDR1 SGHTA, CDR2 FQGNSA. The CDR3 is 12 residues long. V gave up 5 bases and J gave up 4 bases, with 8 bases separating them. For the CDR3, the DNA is TGTGCCAGCAGCGGAAGTGGCACTGAAGCTTTCTTT. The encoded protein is CASSGSGTEAFF.

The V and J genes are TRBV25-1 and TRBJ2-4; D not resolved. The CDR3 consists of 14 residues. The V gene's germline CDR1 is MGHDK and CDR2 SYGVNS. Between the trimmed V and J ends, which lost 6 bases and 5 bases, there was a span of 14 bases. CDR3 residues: CASRGLRGENIQYF. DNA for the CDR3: TGTGCCAGCAGGGGCCTTCGAGGAGAAAACATTCAGTACTTC.

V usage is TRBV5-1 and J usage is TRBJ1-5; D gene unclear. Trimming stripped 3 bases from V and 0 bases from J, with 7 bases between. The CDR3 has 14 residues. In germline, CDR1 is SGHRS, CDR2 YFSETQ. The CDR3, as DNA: TGCGCCAGCAGCTCAGACGGTAGCAATCAGCCCCAGCATTTT. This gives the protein CASSSDGSNQPQHF.

The CDR3 spells CASRRVSGENYGYTF. As DNA, the CDR3 is TGCGCCAGCAGGCGTGTGAGCGGCGAGAACTATGGCTACACCTTC. The gene calls are TRBV5-1 and TRBJ1-2, with unresolved D. The V gene lost 5 bases and the J gene lost 2 bases, with 16 bases spanning the gap. This CDR3 is built from 15 residues. Germline V gene sequence: CDR1 SGHRS, CDR2 YFSETQ.

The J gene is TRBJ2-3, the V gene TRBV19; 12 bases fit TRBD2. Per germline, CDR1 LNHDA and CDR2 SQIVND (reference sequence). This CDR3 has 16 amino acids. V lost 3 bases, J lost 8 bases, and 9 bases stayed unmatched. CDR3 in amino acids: CASSMRPSSGGGTQYF. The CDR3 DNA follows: TGTGCCAGTAGTATGAGACCCTCTAGCGGGGGGGGTACGCAGTATTTT.

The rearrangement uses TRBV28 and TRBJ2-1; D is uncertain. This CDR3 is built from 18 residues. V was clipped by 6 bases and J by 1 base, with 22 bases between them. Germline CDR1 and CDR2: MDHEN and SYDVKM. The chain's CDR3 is CASSTNHRVQGSYNEQFF. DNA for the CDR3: TGTGCCAGCAGCACCAACCACCGGGTCCAAGGATCCTACAATGAGCAGTTCTTC.